This TCR beta chain appears in the sequencing data of a study of blood T cell repertoires in COVID-19. The V gene's germline CDR1 is LGHDT and CDR2 YNNKEL (reference sequence). The CDR3 has 11 amino acids. V was clipped by 3 bases and J by 9 bases, with 6 bases between them. TCRdb keeps only in-frame clones here, not all; method: immunoSEQ multiplex PCR. The sample yields some 170,000 clones, 70% to 80% seen once. The chain carries TRBV3-1 (or the pseudogene TRBV3-2) and TRBJ1-3; D uncertain. The sequence derives from a man aged 60 to 69 with acute or convalescent COVID-19. Sequencing was performed on peripheral blood. The CDR3 is CASSQAATIYF. Written as DNA, the CDR3 is TGTGCCAGCAGCCAGGCGGCCACCATATATTTT.